This is a list of T cell receptor beta chains from one sample in a study of Graves' ophthalmopathy and Graves' hyperthyroidism. TCRdb reprocessed the multiplex PCR reads via MiXCR and lists one record per CDR3 protein. The data show 300,000 to 400,000 distinct CDR3 sequences, about 17% seen once. The sequenced sample consisted of peripheral blood. The receptors were gathered from an adult woman with stable Graves' hyperthyroidism. Both conserved end residues are part of each CDR3. Each record gives: clone size, J gene, V gene, D gene, CDR3 protein, CDR3 DNA. The D gene is left open where the match is weak. Clone size is stated in some rows and not others, as once, few, many or a class when expanded.

abundance: many
j_gene: TRBJ2-7
v_gene: TRBV20-1
d_gene: TRBD2
CDR3aa: CSARRGTSGIQQYF
CDR3nt: TGCAGTGCTAGAAGGGGGACTAGCGGGATTCAGCAGTACTTC

abundance: NA
j_gene: TRBJ2-7
v_gene: TRBV19
d_gene: TRBD1
CDR3aa: CASSILAWDRGPNEQYF
CDR3nt: TGTGCCAGTAGTATATTGGCGTGGGACAGGGGGCCCAACGAGCAGTACTTC

abundance: many
j_gene: TRBJ2-5
v_gene: TRBV7-2
d_gene: NA
CDR3aa: CASSRGGSGQETQYF
CDR3nt: TGTGCCAGCAGCCGGGGTGGGTCAGGCCAAGAGACCCAGTACTTC

abundance: NA
j_gene: TRBJ2-4
v_gene: TRBV4-1
d_gene: TRBD2
CDR3aa: CASSQYILAGVLGGRIQYF
CDR3nt: TGCGCCAGCAGCCAGTACATACTAGCGGGAGTTCTTGGGGGGCGGATCCAGTACTTC

abundance: many
j_gene: TRBJ2-7
v_gene: TRBV7-2
d_gene: NA
CDR3aa: CASSDRAGESYEQYF
CDR3nt: TGTGCCAGCAGCGATCGCGCAGGGGAATCCTACGAGCAGTACTTC

abundance: NA
j_gene: TRBJ1-1
v_gene: TRBV12-3/TRBV12-4
d_gene: NA
CDR3aa: CASSLGRSGTEAFF
CDR3nt: TGTGCCAGCAGTTTAGGCAGGTCAGGAACTGAAGCTTTCTTT

abundance: many
j_gene: TRBJ2-5
v_gene: TRBV29-1
d_gene: TRBD2
CDR3aa: CSVGGWEGSETQYF
CDR3nt: TGCAGCGTTGGCGGTTGGGAGGGTTCTGAGACCCAGTACTTC

abundance: many
j_gene: TRBJ1-1
v_gene: TRBV6-1
d_gene: NA
CDR3aa: CASSDVNTEAFF
CDR3nt: TGTGCCAGCAGCGATGTGAACACTGAAGCTTTCTTT

abundance: many
j_gene: TRBJ2-5
v_gene: TRBV7-2
d_gene: NA
CDR3aa: CASSPQHGGETQYF
CDR3nt: TGTGCCAGCAGCCCTCAGCACGGGGGAGAGACCCAGTACTTC

abundance: many
j_gene: TRBJ2-7
v_gene: TRBV29-1
d_gene: NA
CDR3aa: CSVAGSSYEQYF
CDR3nt: TGCAGCGTTGCCGGGAGCTCCTACGAGCAGTACTTC

abundance: many
j_gene: TRBJ1-5
v_gene: TRBV12-3/TRBV12-4
d_gene: NA
CDR3aa: CASSLPETNQPQHF
CDR3nt: TGTGCCAGCAGTTTACCGGAGACCAATCAGCCCCAGCATTTT

abundance: NA
j_gene: TRBJ2-4
v_gene: TRBV29-1
d_gene: NA
CDR3aa: CSAGEGVANSKYF
CDR3nt: TGCAGCGCCGGGGAGGGGGTGGCAAACAGTAAGTACTTC

abundance: few
j_gene: TRBJ2-2
v_gene: TRBV3-1
d_gene: TRBD1
CDR3aa: CATGQGRSTGELFF
CDR3nt: TGTGCCACCGGACAGGGGCGCTCCACCGGGGAGCTGTTTTTT

abundance: many
j_gene: TRBJ1-5
v_gene: TRBV5-1
d_gene: NA
CDR3aa: CASSPGAGTGPQHF
CDR3nt: TGCGCCAGCAGCCCTGGGGCAGGGACTGGCCCCCAGCATTTT

abundance: many
j_gene: TRBJ1-5
v_gene: TRBV28
d_gene: NA
CDR3aa: CASSFLISNQPQHF
CDR3nt: TGTGCCAGCAGTTTCCTAATTAGCAATCAGCCCCAGCATTTT

abundance: many
j_gene: TRBJ2-7
v_gene: TRBV19
d_gene: TRBD1
CDR3aa: CASSVGTVTSYEQYF
CDR3nt: TGTGCCAGTAGTGTCGGGACAGTAACTAGCTACGAGCAGTACTTC

abundance: many
j_gene: TRBJ2-7
v_gene: TRBV4-3
d_gene: NA
CDR3aa: CASSPANHRAGSNEQYF
CDR3nt: TGCGCCAGCAGCCCAGCTAATCATAGAGCTGGGTCCAACGAGCAGTACTTC

abundance: many
j_gene: TRBJ2-7
v_gene: TRBV29-1
d_gene: NA
CDR3aa: CSVEVGGAYEQYF
CDR3nt: TGCAGCGTTGAAGTCGGGGGCGCGTACGAGCAGTACTTC

abundance: many
j_gene: TRBJ2-4
v_gene: TRBV29-1
d_gene: NA
CDR3aa: CSVEAPRDIQYF
CDR3nt: TGCAGCGTTGAGGCGCCAAGGGACATTCAGTACTTC

abundance: many
j_gene: TRBJ2-7
v_gene: TRBV27
d_gene: NA
CDR3aa: CASSLSARPYEQYF
CDR3nt: TGTGCCAGCAGTTTATCGGCTAGACCCTACGAGCAGTACTTC

abundance: many
j_gene: TRBJ1-3
v_gene: TRBV7-2
d_gene: NA
CDR3aa: CASSLSRPGGVSYSGNTIYF
CDR3nt: TGTGCCAGCAGCTTATCAAGGCCTGGTGGGGTCTCCTACTCTGGAAACACCATATATTTT

abundance: many
j_gene: TRBJ1-1
v_gene: TRBV6-1
d_gene: TRBD1
CDR3aa: CASSRDREAEAFF
CDR3nt: TGTGCCAGCAGCCGGGACAGGGAGGCTGAAGCTTTCTTT

abundance: many
j_gene: TRBJ2-7
v_gene: TRBV6-5
d_gene: TRBD1
CDR3aa: CASSYVGTGGYEQYF
CDR3nt: TGTGCCAGCAGTTACGTAGGGACAGGGGGCTACGAGCAGTACTTC

abundance: many
j_gene: TRBJ2-5
v_gene: TRBV12-5
d_gene: TRBD1
CDR3aa: CASGLAPPGQGQETQYF
CDR3nt: TGTGCTAGTGGTTTGGCGCCCCCGGGACAGGGACAAGAGACCCAGTACTTC

abundance: few
j_gene: TRBJ1-1
v_gene: TRBV4-2
d_gene: TRBD1
CDR3aa: CASSPGQGAAMNTEAFF
CDR3nt: TGTGCCAGCAGCCCGGGACAGGGGGCAGCTATGAACACTGAAGCTTTCTTT

abundance: many
j_gene: TRBJ1-2
v_gene: TRBV7-9
d_gene: NA
CDR3aa: CASSRDGILYGYTF
CDR3nt: TGTGCCAGCAGCCGGGACGGTATCCTTTATGGCTACACCTTC

abundance: many
j_gene: TRBJ2-6
v_gene: TRBV27
d_gene: NA
CDR3aa: CASTKGSFSGANVLTF
CDR3nt: TGTGCCAGCACCAAGGGTAGCTTCTCTGGGGCCAACGTCCTGACTTTC

abundance: NA
j_gene: TRBJ1-6
v_gene: TRBV27
d_gene: NA
CDR3aa: CASTEGSYNSPLHF
CDR3nt: TGTGCCAGCACGGAGGGTTCCTATAATTCACCCCTCCACTTT

abundance: many
j_gene: TRBJ2-7
v_gene: TRBV7-8
d_gene: TRBD2
CDR3aa: CASSTEARRQGGSYEQYF
CDR3nt: TGTGCCAGCAGCACCGAGGCCAGAAGGCAGGGAGGGTCCTACGAGCAGTACTTC